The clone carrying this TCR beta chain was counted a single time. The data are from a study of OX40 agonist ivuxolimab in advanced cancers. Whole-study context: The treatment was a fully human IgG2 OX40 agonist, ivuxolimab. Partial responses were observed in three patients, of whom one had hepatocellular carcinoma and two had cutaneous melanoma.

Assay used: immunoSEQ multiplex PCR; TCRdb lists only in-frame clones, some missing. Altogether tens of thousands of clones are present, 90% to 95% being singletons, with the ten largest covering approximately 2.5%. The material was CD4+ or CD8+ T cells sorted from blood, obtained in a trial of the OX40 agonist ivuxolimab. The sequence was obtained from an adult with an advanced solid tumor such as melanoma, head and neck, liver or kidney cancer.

CDR3 in amino acids: CASSPVVVGTGELFF. Written as DNA, the CDR3 is TGTGCCAGCTCCCCGGTGGTGGTCGGGACCGGGGAGCTGTTTTTT. The chain uses TRBV18 and TRBJ2-2; D not resolved. Trimming cost V 6 bases and J 5 bases, with 16 bases left between them. Germline V CDR1 and CDR2: KGHSH, LQKENI. This CDR3 has 15 amino acids.